The T cell receptor (beta chain) described here comes from a study of CD8 T cells in ankylosing spondylitis. Study results and caveats: Clones linked to disease were reported to show significant enrichment in matched ankylosing spondylitis synovial fluid. Seemingly distinctive of ankylosing spondylitis blood was a TCR beta motif formed by eight highly homologous variants.

This clonotype occurred many times. Its antigen is currently unknown. In TCRdb, the 5' RACE reads were re-called with MiXCR into one record per CDR3 protein. The sample contains about 340,000 distinct CDR3 sequences, roughly 8% of which appear only once. The germline CDR1 and CDR2 sequences are SGHRS and YFSETQ. The CDR3 covers 14 residues. Germline trimming cut 7 bases from V and 8 bases from J; bases unmatched to any gene: 14. This clonotype originated in a male donor with ankylosing spondylitis. The V call is TRBV5-1, the J call TRBJ1-2, with 7 bases lining up with TRBD1. Material: blood, either unsorted or a sorted T cell fraction (not recorded which). CDR3 coding DNA: TGCGCCAGCCGGACAGGACAGCCCGGGGAAGGCTACACCTTC. Encoded protein: CASRTGQPGEGYTF.